The sequence of this T cell receptor (beta chain) was determined in a study of T cells in localized non-small cell lung cancer. With respect to this clone: Its antigen is unknown.

The CDR3 extends over 13 amino acids. Germline V CDR1 and CDR2: MNHNY, SVGAGI (reference sequence). V lost 7 bases, J lost 3 bases, and 5 bases stayed unmatched. The repertoire was sequenced with immunoSEQ multiplex PCR; TCRdb's copy has only in-frame clones and lacks some. The sample lists around 45,000 clones; about 85% were seen once. Study outcomes and limitations: Appearances in adjacent lung were noted for a median roughly 50 of the top 100 tumor clones. A raised T cell density in blood coincided with lengthier overall survival. Peak T cell clonality was found in uninvolved adjacent lung, exceeding tumor.

This receptor was obtained from a man aged 35 to 69 with stage II lung adenocarcinoma. The chain couples TRBV6-6 to TRBJ1-1, with TRBD1 matching over 7 bases. The specimen comprised PBMCs, sampled before any cancer treatment. In nucleotides, the CDR3 is TGTGCCAGCATCAGGGGGGTGGACACTGAAGCTTTCTTT. Residues: CASIRGVDTEAFF.